A selection of T cell receptor beta chains follows, all from one sample in a study of blood T cell repertoires in COVID-19. Only in-frame clones appear in the TCRdb table, and some are missing; sequencing was by immunoSEQ multiplex PCR. The sample records 200,000 or so clones, 85% to 90% being singletons. The sample consisted of peripheral blood. These receptors all come from a woman aged 60-75 years with acute or convalescent COVID-19. The CDR3 runs from the conserved cysteine through the conserved F or W. D genes are given only for firm matches. Rows give clone size only sometimes, using once, few, many, or a class for an expanded clone.

-	TRBD1	16	TRBV27	TRBJ1-5	CASSPRTGLSNQPQHF	TGTGCCAGCAGTCCGCGGACAGGACTCAGCAATCAGCCCCAGCATTTT
-	TRBD1	14	TRBV18	TRBJ1-2	CASSPGTEGYGYTF	TGTGCCAGCTCACCAGGGACAGAGGGCTATGGCTACACCTTC
-	TRBD2	17	TRBV7-2	TRBJ2-7	CASSPGTSGRKTYEQYF	TGTGCCAGCAGCCCCGGGACTAGCGGGAGGAAAACCTACGAGCAGTACTTC
-	-	16	TRBV5-1	TRBJ2-3	CASSLGLSLGTDTQYF	TGCGCCAGCAGCTTGGGACTATCCCTAGGGACAGATACGCAGTATTTT
-	TRBD1	14	TRBV6-5	TRBJ2-7	CASYLDRGAYEQYF	TGTGCCAGCTACCTTGACAGGGGGGCCTACGAGCAGTACTTC
-	TRBD2	15	TRBV10-2	TRBJ2-1	CASSGGEGTTPSKFF	TGCGCCAGCAGTGGGGGGGAGGGGACTACTCCTTCGAAGTTCTTC
-	-	15	TRBV30	TRBJ2-6	CAWSPPRAGANVLTF	TGTGCCTGGAGTCCTCCCAGGGCTGGGGCCAACGTCCTGACTTTC
-	-	14	TRBV19	TRBJ1-2	CASSSRTVRYGYTF	TGTGCCAGTAGTTCCAGGACAGTTCGATATGGCTACACCTTC
-	TRBD2	16	TRBV7-2	TRBJ2-3	CASRSGLAGGTDTQYF	TGTGCCAGCAGATCAGGACTAGCGGGAGGAACAGATACGCAGTATTTT
-	-	13	TRBV5-5	TRBJ2-2	CASSSEPPGELFF	TGTGCCAGCAGCTCGGAGCCCCCCGGGGAGCTGTTTTTT
-	TRBD1	13	TRBV6-5	TRBJ2-7	CASMGTAQYEQYF	TGTGCCAGCATGGGGACAGCTCAATACGAGCAGTACTTC
-	-	15	TRBV6-4	TRBJ2-1	CASSDSLVSYNEQFF	TGTGCCAGCAGTGACTCGCTAGTCTCCTACAATGAGCAGTTCTTC
-	-	15	TRBV7-2	TRBJ2-5	CASSFVRQAQETQYF	TGTGCCAGCAGCTTTGTTCGACAGGCGCAAGAGACCCAGTACTTC
-	TRBD1	14	TRBV5-1	TRBJ2-7	CASSAGTGLYEQYF	TGCGCCAGCAGCGCCGGGACAGGACTCTACGAGCAGTACTTC
-	TRBD2	16	TRBV9	TRBJ2-3	CASSVGTSGFTDTQYF	TGTGCCAGCAGCGTAGGCACTAGCGGATTCACAGATACGCAGTATTTT
-	TRBD2	16	TRBV30	TRBJ2-7	CAWEGGLAGTNYEQYF	TGTGCCTGGGAAGGAGGGCTGGCCGGGACTAACTACGAGCAGTACTTC
once	TRBD2	19	TRBV7-2	TRBJ2-5	CASSVGLAGGPGLQETQYF	TGTGCCAGCAGCGTGGGACTAGCGGGAGGGCCGGGACTCCAAGAGACCCAGTACTTC
-	-	15	TRBV6-6	TRBJ1-2	CASSLALRAREGYTF	TGTGCCAGCAGTCTGGCCTTAAGGGCCAGGGAAGGCTACACCTTC
-	-	16	TRBV27	TRBJ2-1	CASSFWPPGSYNEQFF	TGTGCCAGCAGTTTTTGGCCGCCTGGCTCCTACAATGAGCAGTTCTTC
-	-	14	TRBV2	TRBJ1-4	CASTSSRQAEKLFF	TGTGCCAGCACCTCCTCACGGCAGGCCGAAAAACTGTTTTTT
-	-	14	TRBV2	TRBJ2-3	CASNSGQGTDTQYF	TGTGCCAGCAATAGCGGCCAAGGGACAGATACGCAGTATTTT
-	-	11	TRBV28	TRBJ2-7	CASSSGYEQYF	TGTGCCAGCAGTTCCGGCTACGAGCAGTACTTC
-	TRBD1	13	TRBV3-1/TRBV3-2	TRBJ1-5	CASSLQGNQPQHF	TGTGCCAGCAGCCTACAGGGGAATCAGCCCCAGCATTTT
-	-	15	TRBV28	TRBJ2-2	CASSLPGSLTGELFF	TGTGCCAGCAGTTTACCCGGTTCCCTCACCGGGGAGCTGTTTTTT
many	-	15	TRBV2	TRBJ2-5	CASSLLGRSEETQYF	TGTGCCAGCAGTCTCCTTGGTCGGAGCGAAGAGACCCAGTACTTC